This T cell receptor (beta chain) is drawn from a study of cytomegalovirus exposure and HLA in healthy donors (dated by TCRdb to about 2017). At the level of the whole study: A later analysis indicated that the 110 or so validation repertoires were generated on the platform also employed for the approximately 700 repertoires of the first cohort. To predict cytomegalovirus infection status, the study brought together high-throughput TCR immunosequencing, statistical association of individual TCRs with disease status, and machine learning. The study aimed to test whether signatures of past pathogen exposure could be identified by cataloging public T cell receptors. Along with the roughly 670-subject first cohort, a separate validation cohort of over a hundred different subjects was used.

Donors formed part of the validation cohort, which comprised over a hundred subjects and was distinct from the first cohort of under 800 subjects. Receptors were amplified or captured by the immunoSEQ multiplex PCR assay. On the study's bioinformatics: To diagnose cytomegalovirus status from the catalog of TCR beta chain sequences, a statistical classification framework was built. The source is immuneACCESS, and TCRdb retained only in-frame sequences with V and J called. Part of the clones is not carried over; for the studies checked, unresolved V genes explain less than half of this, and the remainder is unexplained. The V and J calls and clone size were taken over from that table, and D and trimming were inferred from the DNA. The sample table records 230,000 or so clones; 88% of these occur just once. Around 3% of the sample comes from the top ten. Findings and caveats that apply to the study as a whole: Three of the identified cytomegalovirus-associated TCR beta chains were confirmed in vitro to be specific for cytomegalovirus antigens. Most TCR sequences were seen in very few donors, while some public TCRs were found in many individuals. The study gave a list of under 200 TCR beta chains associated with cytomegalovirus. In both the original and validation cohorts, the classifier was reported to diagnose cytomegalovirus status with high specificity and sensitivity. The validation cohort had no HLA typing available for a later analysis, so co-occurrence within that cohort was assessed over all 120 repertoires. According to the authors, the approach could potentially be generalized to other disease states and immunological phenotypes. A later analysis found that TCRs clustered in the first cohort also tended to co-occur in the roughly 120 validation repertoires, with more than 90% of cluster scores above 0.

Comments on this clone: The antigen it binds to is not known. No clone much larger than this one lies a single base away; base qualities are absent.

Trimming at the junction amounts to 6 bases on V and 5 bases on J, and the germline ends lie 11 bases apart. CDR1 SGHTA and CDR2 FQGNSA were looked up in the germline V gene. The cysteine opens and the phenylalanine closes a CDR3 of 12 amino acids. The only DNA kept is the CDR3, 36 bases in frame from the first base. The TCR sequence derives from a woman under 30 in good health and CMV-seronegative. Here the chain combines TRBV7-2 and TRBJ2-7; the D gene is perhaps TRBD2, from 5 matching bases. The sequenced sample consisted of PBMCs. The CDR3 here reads CASRGGPNEQYF. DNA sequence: TGTGCCAGCAGGGGCGGGCCCAACGAGCAGTACTTC.